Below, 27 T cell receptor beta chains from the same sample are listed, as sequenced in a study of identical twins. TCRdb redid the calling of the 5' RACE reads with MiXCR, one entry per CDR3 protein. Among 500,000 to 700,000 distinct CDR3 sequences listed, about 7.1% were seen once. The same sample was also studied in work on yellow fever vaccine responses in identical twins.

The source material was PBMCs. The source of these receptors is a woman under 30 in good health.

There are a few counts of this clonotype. CDR3 in amino acids: CSAGGGPWETQYF. In DNA form, the CDR3 reads TGCAGTGCTGGAGGAGGGCCCTGGGAGACCCAGTACTTC. The gene calls are TRBV20-1 and TRBJ2-5; D may be TRBD2 (6 bases). V was clipped by 5 bases and J by 5 bases, with 15 bases between them. This CDR3 has 13 residues. The V gene's germline CDR1 is DFQATT and CDR2 SNEGSKA (reference sequence).

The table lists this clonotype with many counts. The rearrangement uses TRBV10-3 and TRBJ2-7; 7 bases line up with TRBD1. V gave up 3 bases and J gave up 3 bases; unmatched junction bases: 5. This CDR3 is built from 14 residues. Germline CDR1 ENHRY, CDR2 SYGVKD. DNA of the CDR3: TGTGCCATCAGTGAAACTGCAGGGGGCTACGAGCAGTACGTC. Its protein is CAISETAGGYEQYV.

CDR3 in DNA: TGTGCCAGCAGCTTAGGACAGGGGAGGTATGGCTACACCTTC. Its translation: CASSLGQGRYGYTF. This chain links TRBV11-2 with TRBJ1-2; 8 bases map to TRBD1. CDR1 is SGHAT and CDR2 is FQNNGV in the germline V gene. The V and J ends lost 1 base and 5 bases, in that order; junction bases with no gene match: 3. The CDR3 is 14 amino acids.

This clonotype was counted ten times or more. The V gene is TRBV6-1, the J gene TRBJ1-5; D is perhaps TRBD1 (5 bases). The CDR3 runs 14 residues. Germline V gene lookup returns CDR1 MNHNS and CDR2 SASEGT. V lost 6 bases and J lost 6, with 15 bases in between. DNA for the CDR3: TGTGCCAGCAGGGTCTGGGGCGTGAGTCAGCCCCAGCATTTT. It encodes CASRVWGVSQPQHF.

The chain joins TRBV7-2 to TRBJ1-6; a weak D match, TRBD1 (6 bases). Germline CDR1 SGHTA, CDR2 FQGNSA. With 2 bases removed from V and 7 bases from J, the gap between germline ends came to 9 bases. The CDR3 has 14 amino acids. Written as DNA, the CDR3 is TGTGCCAGCAGCTTAAACAGGGAAAATTCACCCCTCCACTTT. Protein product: CASSLNRENSPLHF.

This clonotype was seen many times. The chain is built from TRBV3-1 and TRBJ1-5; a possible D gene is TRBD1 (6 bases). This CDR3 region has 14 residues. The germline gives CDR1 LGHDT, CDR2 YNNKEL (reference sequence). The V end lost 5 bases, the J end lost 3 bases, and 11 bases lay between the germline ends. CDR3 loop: CASSIGGVNQPQHF. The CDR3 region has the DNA TGTGCCAGCAGCATAGGGGGTGTCAATCAGCCCCAGCATTTT.

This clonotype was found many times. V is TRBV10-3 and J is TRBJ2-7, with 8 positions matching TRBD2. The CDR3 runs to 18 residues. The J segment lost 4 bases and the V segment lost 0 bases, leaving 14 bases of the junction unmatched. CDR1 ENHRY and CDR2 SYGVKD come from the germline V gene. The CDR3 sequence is CAISESGAGGLQLYEQYF. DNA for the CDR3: TGTGCCATCAGTGAGTCGGGGGCGGGAGGACTTCAACTTTACGAGCAGTACTTC.

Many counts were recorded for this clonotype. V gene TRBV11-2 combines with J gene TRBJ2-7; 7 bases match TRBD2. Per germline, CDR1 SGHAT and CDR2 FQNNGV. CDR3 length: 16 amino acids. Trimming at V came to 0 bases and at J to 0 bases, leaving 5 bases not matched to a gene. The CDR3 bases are TGTGCCAGCAGCTTAGATCGTCTAGCGGACTCCTACGAGCAGTACTTC. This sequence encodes CASSLDRLADSYEQYF.

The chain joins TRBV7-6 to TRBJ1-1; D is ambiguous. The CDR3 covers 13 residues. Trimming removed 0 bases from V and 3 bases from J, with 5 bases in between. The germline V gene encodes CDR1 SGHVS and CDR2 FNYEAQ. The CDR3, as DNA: TGTGCCAGCAGCTTAGCGCTGTACACTGAAGCTTTCTTT. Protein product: CASSLALYTEAFF.

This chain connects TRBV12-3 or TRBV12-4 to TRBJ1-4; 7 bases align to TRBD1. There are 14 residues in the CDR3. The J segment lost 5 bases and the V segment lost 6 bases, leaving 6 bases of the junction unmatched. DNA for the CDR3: TGTGCCAGCAGAGAGGAACAGGGGAATGAAAAACTGTTTTTT. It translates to CASREEQGNEKLFF.

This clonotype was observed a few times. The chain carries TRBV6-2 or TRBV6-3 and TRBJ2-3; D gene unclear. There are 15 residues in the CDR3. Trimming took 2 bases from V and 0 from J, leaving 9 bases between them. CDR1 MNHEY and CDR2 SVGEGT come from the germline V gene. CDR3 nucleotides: TGTGCCAGCAGTTACGGTGCCGGAAGCACAGATACGCAGTATTTT. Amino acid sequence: CASSYGAGSTDTQYF.

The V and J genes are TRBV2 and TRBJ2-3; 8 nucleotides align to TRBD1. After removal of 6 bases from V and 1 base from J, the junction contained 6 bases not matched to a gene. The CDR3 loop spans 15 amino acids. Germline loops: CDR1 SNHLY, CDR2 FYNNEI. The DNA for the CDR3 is TGTGCCAGCAGCTGGACAGGGTCGGGCACAGATACGCAGTATTTT. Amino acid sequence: CASSWTGSGTDTQYF.

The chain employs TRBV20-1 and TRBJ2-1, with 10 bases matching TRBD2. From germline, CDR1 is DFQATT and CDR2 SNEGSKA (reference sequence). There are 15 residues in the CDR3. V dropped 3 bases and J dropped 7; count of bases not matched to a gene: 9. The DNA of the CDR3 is TGCAGTGCTAGTCCCGCTAGCGGGAGACCAAATGAGCAGTTCTTC. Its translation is CSASPASGRPNEQFF.

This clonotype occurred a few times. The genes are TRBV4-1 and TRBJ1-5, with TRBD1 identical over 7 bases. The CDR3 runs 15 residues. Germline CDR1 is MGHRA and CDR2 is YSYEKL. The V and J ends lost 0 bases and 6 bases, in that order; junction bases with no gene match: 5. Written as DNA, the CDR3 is TGCGCCAGCAGCCAAGATTTCAGGGGGAGTCAGCCCCAGCATTTT. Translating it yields CASSQDFRGSQPQHF.

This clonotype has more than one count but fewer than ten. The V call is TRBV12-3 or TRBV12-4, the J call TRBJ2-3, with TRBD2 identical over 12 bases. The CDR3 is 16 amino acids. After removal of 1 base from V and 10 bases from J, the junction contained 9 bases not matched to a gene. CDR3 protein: CASSLERTSGTPPQYF. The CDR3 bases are TGTGCCAGCAGTTTAGAGCGGACTAGCGGGACCCCTCCGCAGTATTTT.

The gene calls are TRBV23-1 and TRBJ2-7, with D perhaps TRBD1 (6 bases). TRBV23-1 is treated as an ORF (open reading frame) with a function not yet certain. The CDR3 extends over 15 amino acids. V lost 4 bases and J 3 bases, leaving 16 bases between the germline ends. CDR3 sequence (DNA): TGCGCCAGCAGTCCCGGGACACATACCTACTACGAGCAGTACGTC. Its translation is CASSPGTHTYYEQYV.

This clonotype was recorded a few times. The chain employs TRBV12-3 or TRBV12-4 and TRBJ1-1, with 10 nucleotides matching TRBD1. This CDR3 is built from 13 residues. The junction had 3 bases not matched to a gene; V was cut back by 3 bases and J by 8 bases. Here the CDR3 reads CASSFGTGVEAFF. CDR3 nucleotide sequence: TGTGCCAGCAGTTTCGGGACAGGGGTAGAAGCTTTCTTT.

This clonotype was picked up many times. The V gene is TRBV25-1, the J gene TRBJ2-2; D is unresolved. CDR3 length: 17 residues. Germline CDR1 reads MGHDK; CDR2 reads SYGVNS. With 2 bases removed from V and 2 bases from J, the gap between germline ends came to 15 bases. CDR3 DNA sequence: TGTGCCAGCAGTGAAGTTGTGGGGTCAGTAAACACCGGGGAGCTGTTTTTT. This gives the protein CASSEVVGSVNTGELFF.

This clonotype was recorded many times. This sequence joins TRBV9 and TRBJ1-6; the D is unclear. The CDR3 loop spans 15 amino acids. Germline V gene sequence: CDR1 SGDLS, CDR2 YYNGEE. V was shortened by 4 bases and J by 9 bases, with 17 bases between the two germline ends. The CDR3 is CASSPPGLGISPLHF. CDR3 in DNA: TGTGCCAGCAGCCCCCCCGGGCTGGGAATTTCACCCCTCCACTTT.

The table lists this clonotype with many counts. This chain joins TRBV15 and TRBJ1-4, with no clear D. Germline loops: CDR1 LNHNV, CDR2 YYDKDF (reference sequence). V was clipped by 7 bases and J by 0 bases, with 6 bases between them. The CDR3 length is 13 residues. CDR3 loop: CATKGATNEKLFF. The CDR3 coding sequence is TGTGCCACCAAGGGAGCAACTAATGAAAAACTGTTTTTT.

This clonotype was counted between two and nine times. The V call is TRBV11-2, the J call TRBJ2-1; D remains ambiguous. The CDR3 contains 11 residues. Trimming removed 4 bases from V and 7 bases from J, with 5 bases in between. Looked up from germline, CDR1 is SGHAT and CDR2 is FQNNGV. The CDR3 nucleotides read TGTGCCAGCAGCTATGCGAATGAGCAGTTCTTC. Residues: CASSYANEQFF.

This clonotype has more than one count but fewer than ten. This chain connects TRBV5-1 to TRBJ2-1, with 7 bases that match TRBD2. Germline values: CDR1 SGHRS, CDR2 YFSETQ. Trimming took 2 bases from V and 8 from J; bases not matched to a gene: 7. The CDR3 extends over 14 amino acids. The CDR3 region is CASSFWTRSDEQFF. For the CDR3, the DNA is TGCGCCAGCAGCTTTTGGACTAGAAGCGATGAGCAGTTCTTC.

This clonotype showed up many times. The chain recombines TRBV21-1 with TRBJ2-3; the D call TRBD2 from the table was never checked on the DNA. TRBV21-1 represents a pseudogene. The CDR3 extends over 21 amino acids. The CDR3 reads CASSKRSLNLTSGRETDTQYF. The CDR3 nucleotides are TGTGCCAGCAGCAAAAGGTCCTTAAATCTGACTAGCGGGAGAGAGACAGATACGCAGTATTTT.

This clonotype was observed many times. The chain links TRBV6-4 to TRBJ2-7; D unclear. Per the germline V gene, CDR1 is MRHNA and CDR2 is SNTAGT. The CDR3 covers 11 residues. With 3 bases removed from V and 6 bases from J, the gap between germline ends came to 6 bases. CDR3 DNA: TGTGCCAGCAGTGAACCTTGCGAGCAGTACGTC. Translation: CASSEPCEQYV.

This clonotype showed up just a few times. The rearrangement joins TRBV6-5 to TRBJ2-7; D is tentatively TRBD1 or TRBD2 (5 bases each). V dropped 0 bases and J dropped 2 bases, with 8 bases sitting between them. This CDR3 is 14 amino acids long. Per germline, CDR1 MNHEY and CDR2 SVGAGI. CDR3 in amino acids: CASSYSQGAYEQYV. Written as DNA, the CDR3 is TGTGCCAGCAGTTACTCTCAGGGAGCCTACGAGCAGTACGTC.

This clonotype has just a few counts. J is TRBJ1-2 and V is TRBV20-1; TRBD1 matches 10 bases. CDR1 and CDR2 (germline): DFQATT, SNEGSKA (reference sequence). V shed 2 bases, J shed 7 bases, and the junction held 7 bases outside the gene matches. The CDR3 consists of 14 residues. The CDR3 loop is CSARPGTGVSGYTF. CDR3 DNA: TGCAGTGCTAGACCCGGGACAGGGGTCTCTGGCTACACCTTC.

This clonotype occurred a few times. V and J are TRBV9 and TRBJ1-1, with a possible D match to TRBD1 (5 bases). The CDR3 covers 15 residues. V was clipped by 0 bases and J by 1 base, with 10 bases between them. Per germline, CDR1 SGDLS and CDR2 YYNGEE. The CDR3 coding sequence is TGTGCCAGCAGCGTAGAAGGGGCCGAGAACACTGAAGCTTTCTTT. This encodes CASSVEGAENTEAFF.